These 29 T cell receptor beta chains share one sample of origin, sequenced in a study of blood T cell repertoires in COVID-19 (dated by TCRdb to about 2020). Receptor amplification or capture employed the immunoSEQ multiplex PCR assay. Sourced from immuneACCESS, this table was stored by TCRdb with only in-frame sequences that have V and J called. A share of the clones is absent; for the studies checked, an unresolved V gene accounts for under half, and the remainder has no known explanation. The sample has tens of thousands of clones on record, 70% to 85% of them singletons. Clones ranked in the top ten supply 8.8% of the sample. The sequenced sample was peripheral blood. The receptors originated from a man between 60 and 70 years old with acute or convalescent COVID-19.

This chain joins TRBV6-5 and TRBJ1-2; D is perhaps TRBD1 (6 bases). V shed 7 bases and J shed 4 bases, with 13 bases lying between them. This CDR3 is built from 13 residues. Germline lookup yields CDR1 MNHEY and CDR2 SVGAGI. The CDR3 DNA follows: TGTGCCAGCAAAAGACAGGACAGCTATGGCTACACCTTC. Encoded protein: CASKRQDSYGYTF.

V usage is TRBV4-1 and J usage is TRBJ2-3; D is uncertain. This CDR3 has 17 residues. Trimming removed 0 bases at V and 0 bases at J, with 13 bases between. Germline V lookup: CDR1 MGHRA, CDR2 YSYEKL. The CDR3 is CASSQDGRSASTDTQYF. Written as DNA, the CDR3 is TGCGCCAGCAGCCAAGATGGCCGAAGCGCGAGCACAGATACGCAGTATTTT.

The chain links TRBV6-5 to TRBJ1-2; TRBD1 is a possible D gene (6 bases). The germline CDR1 and CDR2 sequences are MNHEY and SVGAGI. This CDR3 is built from 14 residues. Trimming pared 2 bases from V and 4 bases from J, leaving 11 bases between. The CDR3 nucleotides read TGTGCCAGCAGTTACCAGGACAGAGGCTATGGCTACACCTTC. This sequence encodes CASSYQDRGYGYTF.

The V gene is TRBV5-4, the J gene TRBJ1-2; TRBD1 aligns across 10 bases. This CDR3 has 14 amino acids. J was trimmed by 2 bases and V by 3 bases; bases with no gene match: 1. Germline V gene lookup returns CDR1 SGHNT and CDR2 YYREEE (reference sequence). The CDR3 DNA is TGTGCCAGCAGCTGGGGACAGGGGAACTATGGCTACACCTTC. Translating gives CASSWGQGNYGYTF.

This clone appeared a single time. CDR3 sequence: CASSRLAGTGELFF. The CDR3 bases are TGTGCCAGCAGTCGACTAGCGGGTACCGGGGAGCTGTTTTTT. The chain couples TRBV7-2 to TRBJ2-2; 10 nucleotides line up with TRBD2. CDR3 length: 14 amino acids. V lost 6 bases and J lost 5; bases outside the gene matches: 3. Germline V gene lookup returns CDR1 SGHTA and CDR2 FQGNSA.

The gene calls are TRBV15 and TRBJ1-1; D gene ambiguous. CDR1 and CDR2 from the germline V gene are LNHNV and YYDKDF (reference sequence). Trimming left V 1 base short and J 3 bases short, with 6 bases between. The CDR3 loop spans 13 amino acids. CDR3 in DNA: TGTGCCACCAGCAGAGTCCCGGACACTGAAGCTTTCTTT. Its translation: CATSRVPDTEAFF.

The V gene is TRBV19, the J gene TRBJ2-3; D perhaps matches TRBD1 (5 bases). CDR3 length equals 16 residues. V lost 0 bases to trimming and J lost 2 bases, with 12 bases between them. From germline, CDR1 is LNHDA and CDR2 SQIVND (reference sequence). The DNA of the CDR3 is TGTGCCAGTAGTATAGATCCATCAGGGATCACAGATACGCAGTATTTT. Protein: CASSIDPSGITDTQYF.

The genes are TRBV5-8 and TRBJ1-2; 7 bases match TRBD1. Trimming cost V 4 bases and J 2 bases; bases outside gene matches: 2. The CDR3 consists of 13 residues. Per germline, CDR1 SGHTS and CDR2 YDEGEE. CDR3 sequence reads: CASSRTGNYGYTF. The CDR3 bases are TGTGCCAGCAGCCGGACAGGCAACTATGGCTACACCTTC.

The J gene is TRBJ2-5, the V gene TRBV6-5; D is possibly TRBD1 (6 bases). Germline CDR1 is MNHEY and CDR2 is SVGAGI. Trimming left V 6 bases short and J 3 bases short, with 14 bases between. The CDR3 is 14 residues long. CDR3 region: CASSPQGLEETQYF. The CDR3 region has the DNA TGTGCCAGCAGCCCACAGGGATTGGAAGAGACCCAGTACTTC.

This chain joins TRBV12-5 and TRBJ1-5; weak D call: TRBD1 (6 bases). Germline values: CDR1 LGHNT, CDR2 FRNRAP. Trimming pared 2 bases from V and 3 bases from J, leaving 11 bases between. The CDR3 consists of 15 residues. CDR3 loop: CASGLSGQSNQPQHF. CDR3 coding DNA: TGTGCTAGTGGTTTGAGCGGACAGTCCAATCAGCCCCAGCATTTT.

This clone has just one count. The chain combines TRBV30 with TRBJ2-6, with D unclear. V lost 0 bases to trimming and J lost 4 bases, with 4 bases between them. The CDR3 length is 13 residues. Germline V CDR1 and CDR2: GTSNPN, SVGIG (reference sequence). The CDR3 region is CAWSVGGANVLTF. The CDR3 DNA sequence: TGTGCCTGGAGTGTTGGCGGGGCCAACGTCCTGACTTTC.

The chain carries TRBV5-1 and TRBJ2-7, with D maybe TRBD1 (7 bases). Germline CDR1 is SGHRS and CDR2 is YFSETQ. The CDR3 is made up of 13 amino acids. V was trimmed by 5 bases and J by 3 bases, leaving 12 bases between them. The CDR3 here is CASRAGQNYEQYF. In DNA, the CDR3 is TGCGCCAGCAGGGCGGGACAGAACTACGAGCAGTACTTC.

This chain joins TRBV29-1 and TRBJ1-2; D remains unclear. CDR1 and CDR2 from the germline V gene are SQVTM and ANQGSEA. V dropped 4 bases and J dropped 6 bases, with 9 bases sitting between them. CDR3 length: 11 residues. CDR3 sequence: CSVGVTDGYTF. In DNA, the CDR3 is TGCAGCGTTGGAGTAACGGATGGCTACACCTTC.

The V and J genes are TRBV2 and TRBJ2-7; TRBD2 might be the D (5 bases). The length of the CDR3 is 13 residues. Germline V CDR1 and CDR2: SNHLY, FYNNEI. Trimming cost V 2 bases and J 12 bases, with 17 bases left between them. The CDR3 is CASSEQLESAGYF. The CDR3, as DNA: TGTGCCAGCAGTGAACAGCTGGAGAGTGCGGGGTACTTC. The full variable domain, its missing parts supplied by reference TRBV2 and TRBJ2-7, is EPEVTQTPSHQVTQMGQEVILRCVPISNHLYFYWYRQILGQKVEFLVSFYNNEISEKSEIFDDQFSVERPDGSNFTLKIRSTKLEDSAMYFCASSEQLESAGYFGPGTRLTVT.

The CDR3 DNA reads TGTGCCAGCAGCCCAAACACAGGGGGTTTCTATGGCTACACCTTC. Protein: CASSPNTGGFYGYTF. This chain uses TRBV9 with TRBJ1-2; 8 bases align to TRBD1. Germline trimming cut 4 bases from V and 4 bases from J; bases unmatched to any gene: 9. This CDR3 has 15 residues. Germline V gene lookup returns CDR1 SGDLS and CDR2 YYNGEE.

The chain combines TRBV13 with TRBJ2-7, with D possibly being TRBD1 (6 bases). With 4 bases removed from V and 7 bases from J, the gap between germline ends came to 23 bases. Per germline, CDR1 PRHDT and CDR2 FYEKMQ (reference sequence). This CDR3 comprises 16 residues. The CDR3 bases are TGTGCCAGCAGCTCAAGGAGGTTAGCAGGGGACGGTGAGCAGTACTTC. Protein: CASSSRRLAGDGEQYF.

This clone was seen once. The chain has TRBV30 and TRBJ2-3, with 7 bases fitting TRBD2. Looked up from germline, CDR1 is GTSNPN and CDR2 is SVGIG (reference sequence). The CDR3 totals 16 residues. Trimming at V came to 0 bases and at J to 1 base, leaving 7 bases not matched to a gene. CDR3 sequence: CAWSVPRDYRTDTQYF. Written as DNA, the CDR3 is TGTGCCTGGAGTGTACCCCGGGACTACCGCACAGATACGCAGTATTTT.

CDR3 amino acids: CASSQQGTFF. CDR3 nucleotides: TGTGCCAGCAGCCAACAGGGAACTTTCTTT. This sequence joins TRBV4-2 and TRBJ1-1, with D perhaps TRBD1 (5 bases). Germline-derived CDR1 and CDR2 are LGHNA and YNFKEQ. The CDR3 totals 10 residues. The V and J ends lost 2 bases and 12 bases respectively, with 7 bases between them.

J is TRBJ1-1 and V is TRBV4-3; D is possibly TRBD1 (5 bases). The CDR3 totals 13 residues. Trimming took off 4 bases at V and 7 bases at J, with 13 bases between the two ends. CDR1 LGHNA and CDR2 YSLEER come from the germline V gene. In nucleotides, the CDR3 is TGCGCCAGCAGCCCAACGACAGCCTATGAAGCTTTCTTT. It yields the protein CASSPTTAYEAFF.

This chain uses TRBV6-4 with TRBJ2-7, with D uncertain. V lost 2 bases and J 3 bases, leaving 8 bases between the germline ends. CDR3 length: 13 residues. Germline V gives CDR1 MRHNA, CDR2 SNTAGT. CDR3 region: CASSDRPGYEQYF. In DNA, the CDR3 is TGTGCCAGCAGTGACAGACCGGGCTACGAGCAGTACTTC.

This sequence joins TRBV27 and TRBJ2-7; D is unresolved. The V and J ends lost 3 bases and 0 bases respectively, with 6 bases between them. The germline V gene has CDR1 MNHEY and CDR2 SMNVEV (reference sequence). CDR3 size: 13 residues. Here the CDR3 reads CASSLYNSYEQYF. CDR3 bases: TGTGCCAGCAGTTTGTACAACTCCTACGAGCAGTACTTC.

The gene calls are TRBV19 and TRBJ1-5, with TRBD1 matching over 8 bases. Germline CDR1 reads LNHDA; CDR2 reads SQIVND (reference sequence). V was clipped by 5 bases and J by 5 bases; unmatched bases: 11. The CDR3 length is 16 residues. The CDR3: CASSPRSRGLHQPQHF. CDR3 nucleotides: TGTGCCAGTAGTCCCCGTTCCAGGGGGCTTCATCAGCCCCAGCATTTT.

V and J are TRBV30 and TRBJ1-4; no reliable D call. This CDR3 region has 16 residues. V was pared by 0 bases and J by 0 bases, with 11 bases between. Germline V gene data show CDR1 as GTSNPN and CDR2 as SVGIG (reference sequence). The CDR3 DNA follows: TGTGCCTGGAGTGTTAGTGAGGCAACAACTAATGAAAAACTGTTTTTT. Translation gives CAWSVSEATTNEKLFF.

V is TRBV3-1 (or the pseudogene TRBV3-2) and J is TRBJ2-1; possibly TRBD2 for D (5 bases). The V gene lost 2 bases and the J gene lost 8 bases, with 10 bases spanning the gap. The CDR3 sequence is 13 residues long. CDR1 LGHDT and CDR2 YNNKEL come from the germline V gene (reference sequence). In DNA form, the CDR3 reads TGTGCCAGCAGCCAAAGAGGGATCGATGAGCAGTTCTTC. Its translation: CASSQRGIDEQFF.

This clone was counted a few times. V is TRBV29-1 and J is TRBJ1-2; perhaps TRBD1 as D (5 bases). Germline V gives CDR1 SQVTM, CDR2 ANQGSEA. The ends were cut back, 2 bases at V and 6 bases at J, with 19 bases in the middle. The CDR3 has 15 residues. CDR3 sequence (DNA): TGCAGCGTTGAAAGACAGACACCCCCGGGGGATGGCTACACCTTC. Encoded protein: CSVERQTPPGDGYTF.

The J gene is TRBJ1-5, the V gene TRBV6-1, with a possible D match to TRBD1 (6 bases). This CDR3 is built from 15 residues. The germline V and J ends were trimmed by 2 bases and 2 bases, with 10 bases remaining between them. The germline CDR1 and CDR2 sequences are MNHNS and SASEGT. The CDR3 reads CASSEMAGGNQPQHF. The CDR3 DNA sequence: TGTGCCAGCAGTGAAATGGCAGGGGGCAATCAGCCCCAGCATTTT.

This clone appeared once. The rearrangement links TRBV3-1 (or the pseudogene TRBV3-2) to TRBJ2-3; 9 nucleotides line up with TRBD2. Germline-derived CDR1 and CDR2 are LGHDT and YNNKEL (reference sequence). V lost 3 bases, J lost 3 bases, and 10 bases stayed unmatched. CDR3 length: 17 amino acids. The CDR3 DNA reads TGTGCCAGCAGCCAGCGGGTTGGCGGGGGGGTAACAGATACGCAGTATTTT. It yields the protein CASSQRVGGGVTDTQYF.

The chain uses TRBV19 and TRBJ1-2; 7 bases fit TRBD1. With V trimmed by 3 bases and J by 6 bases, 4 bases remained unmatched. The CDR3 is 13 residues long. The germline CDR1 and CDR2 sequences are LNHDA and SQIVND (reference sequence). In DNA, the CDR3 is TGTGCCAGTAGTATCGCGACAGGGAATGGCTACACCTTC. Its protein is CASSIATGNGYTF.

The chain couples TRBV9 to TRBJ1-1, with D maybe TRBD1 (6 bases). CDR1 is SGDLS, CDR2 YYNGEE, per germline. The V end was cut by 4 bases, the J end by 8 bases, with 18 bases between. The CDR3 length is 14 residues. CDR3 sequence reads: CASSFRDTSGEAFF. DNA of the CDR3: TGTGCCAGCAGCTTCCGGGACACCTCAGGCGAAGCTTTCTTT.